The entry below describes one T cell receptor beta chain. This clonotype was detected a few times. Which antigen it targets is not known. The record has no base qualities; no much larger clone is one base away. The sample comes from a study of neurological immune-mediated disorders (dated by TCRdb to between 2017 and 2020). Regarding the study in general: Peripheral blood TCR-beta repertoires from patients with HTLV-I-associated myelopathy (HAM/TSP), patients with multiple sclerosis, and healthy controls were compared in the study using UMI-based sequencing. The 106 TCR-beta libraries included longitudinal samples, technical triplicates and paired sorted CD4+ and CD8+ T-cell subsets alongside PBMC samples. Longitudinal HAM/TSP and healthy donors had 3 time-points each (3-40 month intervals). Of the approximately 66 subjects in the cohort, some 14 were HAM/TSP patients, about 35 were multiple sclerosis patients, and around 20 were healthy controls. Study-wide findings and limitations: Expanded clones from different subjects shared no identical CDR3 amino acid sequences, which suggests that TCR-beta repertoires were private in all groups. TCR clonal expansion was highest in HAM/TSP patients and lowest in MS patients, with MS patients falling below even healthy controls.

What the time point label conveys for this sample: longitudinal time-point 3. Libraries from unsorted PBMCs were made from 2 million PBMCs kept in RNAlater at -80 degrees C until RNA extraction. Peripheral blood was subjected to Ficoll-Hypaque density gradient centrifugation to isolate PBMCs, which were then cryopreserved in liquid nitrogen. The V and J ends are trimmed by 3 bases and 8 bases, leaving 19 bases between them. CDR1 is given as DFQATT and CDR2 as SNEGSKA, both from the germline V gene (reference sequence). Reading from cysteine to phenylalanine, the CDR3 counts 14 amino acids. The CDR3 DNA has 42 bases and is translated from base 1. cDNA was synthesized by template-switch 5'RACE using a primer carrying a 10-nucleotide random unique molecular identifier by which each TCR transcript was tagged. Over 180 million TCR-beta sequences, covering 15-18 subjects, were produced in each sequencing run. The RNeasy kit was used for extraction of total RNA. The KAPA Real-time Library Amplification kit was used to amplify TCR-beta VDJ regions with primers targeting the TCR constant region and the 5'RACE anchor. A first PCR added sample indexes and Illumina adaptors, and a second PCR then raised library yield. The roughly 650 bp TCR product was size-selected on a 2% E-gel SizeSelection system after Ampure bead purification. Before pooling, library quality was assessed on a Bioanalyzer, concentration was determined with Qubit, and library quantification was performed with the Kapa Library Quantification kit. Paired-end 2 x 150 bp sequencing of the libraries was performed on an Illumina HiSeq 2500. To increase sequence diversity, roughly 24-31% phiX was spiked into each library pool. The study's processing was this. Quality-filtered reads were processed with the UMI-based MiGEC pipeline, which removed over 75% of raw TCR sequences during error correction. VDJ genes were aligned to IMGT germline references, and each clonotype was defined by a unique CDR3 amino acid sequence together with V-J genes. Clonal expansion, Shannon diversity and CDR3 relatedness were evaluated with VDJtools (CalcPairwiseDistances, ClusterSamples), while phylogenetic trees were built in CLCbio workbench. Expanded clones were defined as having at least 8 unique UMIs, based on coefficient-of-variation modelling across technical triplicates. Through fastp at Q25 and MiXCR, TCRdb rebuilt clones from the public reads, retaining in-frame beta chains. Merged by CDR3 protein, the rows form single entries marked with the most common genes and DNA. Clone size and V and J calls follow TCRdb, not the original study. This sample holds more than 95,000 distinct CDR3 sequences; 11% were observed only once. The leading ten clones occupy around 3.1% of the sample.

The clonotype comes from a female donor with HTLV-1-associated myelopathy (HAM/TSP). The sample comprised PBMCs. In this chain, TRBV20-1 is recombined with TRBJ2-5; TRBD2 is a possible D gene, resting on 5 matching bases. Read as DNA, the sequence is TGCAGTGCTAGCGGTTCGGGGAGCTTGGATACCCAGTACTTC. It codes for CSASGSGSLDTQYF.